The 8 T cell receptor beta chains below come from one sample, sequenced in a study of human T cells and chemical hapten exposure. Time point here: pre-sensitization, week 0. This sample's treatment: therapeutic diphenylcyclopropenone sensitization with weekly scalp DPC. TCRdb redid the calling of the RACE reads with MiXCR, one entry per CDR3 protein. The sample contains about 380,000 distinct CDR3 sequences, roughly 5% of which appear only once. Specimen: whole blood, collected in connection with sensitization to the hapten diphenylcyclopropenone (DPC). The receptors originated from a woman aged 45-65 years with alopecia areata. Some clones in this sample may be carry-over from other donors' samples.

This clonotype was recorded at least ten times. The chain couples TRBV20-1 to TRBJ2-3, with D tentatively TRBD2 (7 bases). Trimming left V 6 bases short and J 7 bases short, with 23 bases between. This CDR3 contains 15 residues. Germline CDR1 reads DFQATT; CDR2 reads SNEGSKA (reference sequence). As DNA, the CDR3 is TGCAGTGCCACGACCCATCGGGGGGCGGGCTATACGCAGTATTTT. Amino acid sequence: CSATTHRGAGYTQYF.

This clonotype was observed a handful of times. This CDR3 is CASSQRQGGQAGANVLTF. CDR3 nucleotide sequence: TGTGCCAGCAGCCAACGACAGGGGGGACAAGCTGGGGCCAACGTCCTGACTTTC. The gene calls are TRBV12-3 or TRBV12-4 and TRBJ2-6; TRBD1 aligns across 9 bases. With V trimmed by 6 bases and J by 2 bases, 11 bases remained unmatched. This CDR3 has 18 amino acids.

This clonotype was detected many times. This chain joins TRBV3-1 and TRBJ1-1, with D tentatively TRBD1 (6 bases). Germline-derived CDR1 and CDR2 are LGHDT and YNNKEL (reference sequence). The CDR3 consists of 14 residues. Trimming left V 0 bases short and J 6 bases short, with 11 bases between. The CDR3 region is CASSQESGGAEAFF. The CDR3 DNA sequence: TGTGCCAGCAGCCAAGAATCGGGGGGCGCTGAAGCTTTCTTT.

In its sample, this clonotype was seen a few times. The gene calls are TRBV24-1 and TRBJ2-2; D is possibly TRBD2 (5 bases). The CDR3 sequence is 16 residues long. The V gene lost 2 bases and the J gene lost 4 bases, with 13 bases spanning the gap. CDR1 is KGHDR, CDR2 SFDVKD, per germline. The CDR3 region is CATSDSRLAPTGELFF. CDR3 nucleotides: TGTGCCACCAGTGATTCGCGGCTAGCCCCCACCGGGGAGCTGTTTTTT.

This clonotype was detected many times. The CDR3 nucleotides read TGTGCCAGCAGTCCAGGGGTGCGCACTGAAGCTTTCTTT. It yields the protein CASSPGVRTEAFF. This sequence joins TRBV6-5 and TRBJ1-1; the D gene is possibly TRBD1 (6 bases). This CDR3 has 13 residues. From germline, CDR1 is MNHEY and CDR2 SVGAGI. V shed 5 bases and J shed 4 bases, with 11 bases lying between them.

The gene calls are TRBV10-3 and TRBJ2-1; D is unclear. Looked up from germline, CDR1 is ENHRY and CDR2 is SYGVKD. V shed 0 bases and J shed 7 bases, with 10 bases lying between them. The CDR3 loop spans 14 amino acids. The CDR3 spells CAISESGSGNEQFF. CDR3 DNA sequence: TGTGCCATCAGTGAGTCGGGTAGTGGGAATGAGCAGTTCTTC.

This clonotype was seen a handful of times. The CDR3 protein is CASSYAAGFQNTEAFF. In DNA form, the CDR3 reads TGTGCCAGCAGTTACGCCGCAGGGTTCCAGAACACTGAAGCTTTCTTT. The chain joins TRBV6-6 to TRBJ1-1, with D possibly matching TRBD1 (5 bases). The ends were cut back, 2 bases at V and 1 base at J, with 14 bases in the middle. This CDR3 spans 16 amino acids. Germline V gives CDR1 MNHNY, CDR2 SVGAGI (reference sequence).

This clonotype was recorded at least ten times. The rearrangement links TRBV6-6 to TRBJ1-1, with D possibly TRBD1 on 5 matching bases. V dropped 2 bases and J dropped 2 bases, with 9 bases sitting between them. Germline loops: CDR1 MNHNY, CDR2 SVGAGI (reference sequence). CDR3 size: 14 residues. The DNA of the CDR3 is TGTGCCAGCAGTTACCTGACAGTTAACACTGAAGCTTTCTTT. Amino acids: CASSYLTVNTEAFF.